Listed here are 2 T cell receptor beta chains from one sample, sequenced in a study of T cell responses to AZD1222 COVID-19 vaccine. Only in-frame clones appear in the TCRdb table, and some are missing; sequencing was by immunoSEQ multiplex PCR. Of 120,000 or so clones detected, 90% appear once; the ten largest clones hold roughly 7.8%. The sequencing here drew on peripheral blood, taken on day 0 of AZD1222 vaccination. The origin of the receptors is an adult in good health.

This chain joins TRBV9 and TRBJ1-5; D is possibly TRBD1 (5 bases). This CDR3 has 15 residues. V lost 0 bases, J lost 2 bases, and 9 bases lay in between. Germline V lookup: CDR1 SGDLS, CDR2 YYNGEE. The CDR3 coding sequence is TGTGCCAGCAGCGTAGGAGGGGTGGGCAATCAGCCCCAGCATTTT. Translated, it gives CASSVGGVGNQPQHF.

This chain joins TRBV2 and TRBJ2-7; D call uncertain. Germline loops: CDR1 SNHLY, CDR2 FYNNEI. Trimming took off 4 bases at V and 3 bases at J, with 7 bases between the two ends. CDR3 length equals 12 residues. The CDR3 protein is CASSGRDYEQYF. In DNA form, the CDR3 reads TGTGCCAGCAGTGGAAGAGACTACGAGCAGTACTTC. Complete variable domain (other parts from reference TRBV2 and TRBJ2-7): EPEVTQTPSHQVTQMGQEVILRCVPISNHLYFYWYRQILGQKVEFLVSFYNNEISEKSEIFDDQFSVERPDGSNFTLKIRSTKLEDSAMYFCASSGRDYEQYFGPGTRLTVT.